This T cell receptor beta chain was captured in a study of T cells after yellow fever vaccination (dated by TCRdb to 2018 to 2020). About the investigation overall: The SMART-Seq v4 Ultra Low Input RNA kit was used to prepare libraries from fractions with low cell numbers. Blood samples were taken at several timepoints before and after primary and secondary immunization, and bulk PBMC replicates and cell subsets were isolated. Two healthy male donors, one aged 18 to 30 and one aged 30 to 40 years, were included in the cohort. Bulk TCR alpha and beta repertoires were sequenced longitudinally to track T-cell clones before and after primary and booster YFV17D yellow fever vaccination.

V ends up 0 bases short and J 1 base short, with an unmatched junction base count of 5. Based on the germline V gene, the CDR1 and CDR2 sequences are SGHVS and FQNEAQ. The cysteine opens and the phenylalanine closes a CDR3 of 16 amino acids. The entry retains the CDR3 DNA only, 48 bases that are in frame from base 1. TCR cDNA was synthesized by 5'RACE template switching, through which a universal primer site and unique molecular identifiers were introduced. Priming for cDNA synthesis came from both the TCR alpha and TCR beta constant segments. Library amplification involved two PCR steps, and the second step added sample barcodes and sequencing adapters. Sequencing of libraries was performed on Illumina HiSeq 2500 (2x100 bp) or NovaSeq (2x150 bp). Regarding the original processing steps: Demultiplexing of reads and collapsing into UMI consensus sequences were performed with MIGEC, and V(D)J alignment was carried out with MiXCR. Vaccine-responding clonotypes were defined with edgeR using replicate PBMC samples, requiring FDR below 0.01 and a log2 fold change above 5 up to day 15. CD4 or CD8 identity was assigned to each bulk clonotype according to whether the clonotype was present at higher abundance in the sequenced CD4 repertoire or the sequenced CD8 repertoire. Using fastp trimming at Q25 and MiXCR clonotype assembly, TCRdb reanalyzed the public sequencing data and kept in-frame beta chains. Rows are unified per CDR3 protein, each entry keeping the most common DNA and genes. TCRdb's processing, not the study's, gives the V and J calls here. The sample contains about 360,000 distinct CDR3 sequences, 6% to 8% of them found a single time. The leading ten clones occupy 15% of the sample.

Broad study findings and their caveats: The study included only a couple of donors, which limits how far the findings can be generalized. Compared with the primary T-cell response, the secondary T-cell response was faster but weaker, reaching its peak on day 5 rather than on day 15. Most clones expanded after primary vaccination (roughly 96% of CD4 and approximately 90% of CD8) were re-detected after the booster, suggesting that broad memory maintenance occurred. A small fraction of clonotypes appeared in both the CD4 and CD8 compartments, likely as a result of convergent recombination. Computational filtering was needed because FACS-sorted repertoires could contain abundant contaminating clonotypes from the bulk population.

About this clonotype: Its antigen is not yet known. Base qualities are not recorded, but no much larger clone differs from it by a single base.

According to the study, the label for this sample's treatment or condition signals: live attenuated yellow fever vaccine strain. At every blood-draw timepoint, two biological replicates of bulk PBMCs were collected. A standard Ficoll-Paque protocol was used to isolate PBMCs from peripheral blood. TriZol was used to extract RNA from bulk PBMCs, from CD4 and CD8 fractions, and from dextramer-positive and dextramer-negative fractions. Sequenced here: PBMCs, sampled 5 days after the yellow fever booster vaccination. The TCR was taken from a man aged 25 to 40 who received the YFV17D yellow fever vaccine. The chain links TRBV7-8 with TRBJ1-2; 7 central nucleotides agree with TRBD1. The CDR3 protein: CASSLARDRFNYGYTF. The bases read TGTGCCAGCAGCTTAGCCCGGGACAGATTTAACTATGGCTACACCTTC.